This T cell receptor (beta chain) is drawn from a study of CD8+CD57+ T cells in acquired aplastic anemia. This clonotype has ten or more counts. This CDR3 contains 14 residues. Germline assignment: CDR1 SGHRS and CDR2 YFSETQ. The V end lost 1 base, the J end lost 0 bases, and 5 bases lay between the germline ends. It was genomic DNA that served as the template for profiling TCR beta VDJ and CDR3. TCRdb passed the reads through MiXCR, listing each CDR3 protein once. Of tens of thousands of distinct CDR3 sequences listed, around 50% were seen once; the top ten hold under 2.5%. This TCR came from a human donor in good health, serving as a control. The rearrangement uses TRBV5-1 and TRBJ2-1; D perhaps matches TRBD1 (5 bases). Sequencing was carried out using sorted CD4+, CD8+, or CD8+CD57+ T cells (not recorded which) from PBMCs. The CDR3: CASSLTGSYNEQFF. CDR3 nucleotide sequence: TGCGCCAGCAGCTTGACAGGCTCCTACAATGAGCAGTTCTTC.